This T cell receptor beta chain is from a study of blood T cell repertoires in COVID-19. Overall study: From the United States, Italy and Spain came samples of acute and convalescent COVID-19.

The assay was immunoSEQ multiplex PCR, and TCRdb's table has in-frame clones only and misses some. The data contain about 140,000 clones, about nine tenths of them singletons. Germline V lookup: CDR1 SEHNR, CDR2 FQNEAQ (reference sequence). The CDR3 loop spans 13 amino acids. Trimming removed 8 bases from V and 5 bases from J; junction bases left unmatched: 3. This clonotype was obtained from a man aged 50-59 years who had recovered from COVID-19. Specimen: PBMCs or T cells enriched from blood (not recorded which). The chain couples TRBV7-9 to TRBJ1-5; 10 nucleotides align to TRBD1. CDR3 amino acids: CASVGTGDQPQHF. In DNA form, the CDR3 reads TGTGCCAGCGTAGGGACAGGGGATCAGCCCCAGCATTTT.